This T cell receptor beta chain emerged from a study of cytomegalovirus exposure and HLA in healthy donors. The PCR contained 60 Vbeta and 13 Jbeta primers. The table came from immunoSEQ multiplex PCR; TCRdb's copy has only in-frame clones and leaves some out. The sample consists of 150,000 to 200,000 clones, 80% of them appearing once. Regarding this clone: Its matching antigen is unknown.

General study findings and limits: Analysis performed later found about 17,000 TCR beta sequences associated with HLA alleles at 0.05 false discovery rate.

The germline V and J ends were trimmed by 1 base and 3 bases, with 5 bases remaining between them. Germline lookup yields CDR1 SQVTM and CDR2 ANQGSEA. This CDR3 has 12 amino acids. J is TRBJ2-3 and V is TRBV29-1; D remains unclear. The sample taken for sequencing was PBMCs. This receptor was obtained from a boy between 10 and 17 years old in good health and CMV-seronegative. The CDR3 sequence: CSVEGSTDTQYF. In nucleotides, the CDR3 is TGCAGCGTTGAAGGGAGTACAGATACGCAGTATTTT.